The TCR beta chain under discussion was sequenced for a study of cytomegalovirus exposure and HLA in healthy donors. Germline-derived CDR1 and CDR2 are MDHEN and SYDVKM. Trimming left V 1 base short and J 2 bases short, with 12 bases between. The CDR3 is 16 residues long. This clone was counted a few times. The primer mix had 60 Vbeta and 13 Jbeta primers. The repertoire was sequenced with immunoSEQ multiplex PCR; TCRdb's copy has only in-frame clones and lacks some. The sample holds some 120,000 clones; roughly 62% are singletons and the top ten take about 1.5%. This chain links TRBV28 with TRBJ2-1; D not certain. The clonotype originates from a man aged 25 to 40 in good health and CMV-seropositive. The sequenced material came from PBMCs. The CDR3 DNA sequence: TGTGCCAGCAGTTTATACCTATGGCTAGCCTACAATGAGCAGTTCTTC. It specifies CASSLYLWLAYNEQFF.